This record looks at one T cell receptor (beta chain) sequence and its context. Its antigen is unknown. The V gene's germline CDR1 is MNHNS and CDR2 SASEGT. The length of the CDR3 is 14 residues. V trimming: 7 bases; J trimming: 4 bases; junction bases outside the gene matches: 10. The data were taken from a study of cytomegalovirus exposure and HLA in healthy donors. Study-wide results and caveats: TCR beta chains numbering more than 150 were designated cytomegalovirus-associated. Many donors carried some public TCRs, although rarity characterized most TCR sequences.

Both 60 Vbeta primers and 13 Jbeta primers went into the PCR. The repertoire was sequenced with immunoSEQ multiplex PCR; TCRdb's copy has only in-frame clones and lacks some. The sample's table shows approximately 50,000 clones. The rearrangement uses TRBV6-1 and TRBJ2-7; the match to TRBD2 covers 7 bases. The sample taken for sequencing was PBMCs. The source of this sequence is a man aged 18-30 years in good health and CMV-seropositive. DNA of the CDR3: TGTGCCAGCAATGGGCGCGGGGGAAGGTACGAGCAGTACTTC. It specifies CASNGRGGRYEQYF.